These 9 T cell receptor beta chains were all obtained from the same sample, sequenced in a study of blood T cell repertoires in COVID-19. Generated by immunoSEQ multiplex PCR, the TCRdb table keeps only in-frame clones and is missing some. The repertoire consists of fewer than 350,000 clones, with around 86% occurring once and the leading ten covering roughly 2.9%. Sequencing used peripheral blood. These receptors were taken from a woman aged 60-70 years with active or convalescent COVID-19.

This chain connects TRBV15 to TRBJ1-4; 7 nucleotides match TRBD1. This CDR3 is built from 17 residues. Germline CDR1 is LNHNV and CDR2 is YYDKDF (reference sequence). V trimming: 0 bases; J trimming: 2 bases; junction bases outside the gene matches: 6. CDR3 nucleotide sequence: TGTGCCACCAGCAGAGAGGCTAGGGGGCCCACTAATGAAAAACTGTTTTTT. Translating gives CATSREARGPTNEKLFF.

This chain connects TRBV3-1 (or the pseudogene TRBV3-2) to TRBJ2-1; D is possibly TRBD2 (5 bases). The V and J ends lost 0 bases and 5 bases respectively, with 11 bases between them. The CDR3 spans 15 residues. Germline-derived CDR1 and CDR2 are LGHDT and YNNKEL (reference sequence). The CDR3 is CASSQDPSPNNEQFF. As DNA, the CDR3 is TGTGCCAGCAGCCAAGATCCTAGCCCAAACAATGAGCAGTTCTTC.

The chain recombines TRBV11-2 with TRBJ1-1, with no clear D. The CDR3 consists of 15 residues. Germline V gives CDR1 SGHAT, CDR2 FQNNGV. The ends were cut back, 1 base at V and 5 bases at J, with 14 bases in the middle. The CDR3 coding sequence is TGTGCCAGCAGCTTAGTGAAGGGAGCGAGAACTGAAGCTTTCTTT. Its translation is CASSLVKGARTEAFF. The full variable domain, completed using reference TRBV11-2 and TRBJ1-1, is EAGVAQSPRYKIIEKRQSVAFWCNPISGHATLYWYQQILGQGPKLLIQFQNNGVVDDSQLPKDRFSAERLKGVDSTLKIQPAKLEDSAVYLCASSLVKGARTEAFFGQGTRLTVV.

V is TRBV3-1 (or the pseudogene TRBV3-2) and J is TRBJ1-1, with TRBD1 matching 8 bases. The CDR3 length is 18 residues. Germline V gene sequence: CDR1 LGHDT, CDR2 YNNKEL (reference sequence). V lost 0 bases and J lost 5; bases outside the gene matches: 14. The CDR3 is CASSQDRKVQGARTEAFF. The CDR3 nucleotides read TGTGCCAGCAGCCAAGATAGGAAGGTGCAGGGGGCCAGAACTGAAGCTTTCTTT.

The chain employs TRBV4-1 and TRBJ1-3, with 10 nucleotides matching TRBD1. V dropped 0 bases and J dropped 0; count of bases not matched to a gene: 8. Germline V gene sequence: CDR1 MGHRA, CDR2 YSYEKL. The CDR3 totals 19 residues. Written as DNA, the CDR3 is TGCGCCAGCAGCCAAGAGACGGGGACAGGGGCAAGCTCTGGAAACACCATATATTTT. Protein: CASSQETGTGASSGNTIYF.

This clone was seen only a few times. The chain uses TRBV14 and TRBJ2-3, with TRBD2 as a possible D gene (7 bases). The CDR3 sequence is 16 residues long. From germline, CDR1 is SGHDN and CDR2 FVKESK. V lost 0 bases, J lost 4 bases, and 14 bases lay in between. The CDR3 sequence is CASSQESRGGADTQYF. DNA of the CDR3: TGTGCCAGCAGCCAAGAGTCCAGGGGAGGGGCAGATACGCAGTATTTT.

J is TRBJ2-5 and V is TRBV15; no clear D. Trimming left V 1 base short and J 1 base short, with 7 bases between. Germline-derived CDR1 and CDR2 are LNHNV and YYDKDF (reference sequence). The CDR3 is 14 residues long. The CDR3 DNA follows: TGTGCCACCAGCAGAGCAGGAATCCAAGAGACCCAGTACTTC. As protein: CATSRAGIQETQYF. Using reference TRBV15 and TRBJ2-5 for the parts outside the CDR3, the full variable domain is DAMVIQNPRYQVTQFGKPVTLSCSQTLNHNVMYWYQQKSSQAPKLLFHYYDKDFNNEADTPDNFQSRRPNTSFCFLDIRSPGLGDTAMYLCATSRAGIQETQYFGPGTRLLVL.

CDR3: CASSPRTGSSYEQYF. DNA for the CDR3: TGTGCCAGCAGCCCTCGGACAGGGAGCTCCTACGAGCAGTACTTC. The chain carries TRBV4-2 and TRBJ2-7; 8 bases fit TRBD1. From germline, CDR1 is LGHNA and CDR2 YNFKEQ. The V segment lost 4 bases and the J segment 0 bases; nucleotides outside the gene matches: 5. This CDR3 is 15 amino acids long.

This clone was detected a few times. CDR3 coding DNA: TGTGCCAGCAGTGAAGAGACCGGGACAGGGGAAAAACTGTTTTTT. Its translation is CASSEETGTGEKLFF. The chain carries TRBV2 and TRBJ1-4, with 9 nucleotides matching TRBD1. The length of the CDR3 is 15 residues. Germline trimming cut 1 base from V and 8 bases from J; bases unmatched to any gene: 5. Germline-derived CDR1 and CDR2 are SNHLY and FYNNEI. Complete variable domain (other parts from reference TRBV2 and TRBJ1-4): EPEVTQTPSHQVTQMGQEVILRCVPISNHLYFYWYRQILGQKVEFLVSFYNNEISEKSEIFDDQFSVERPDGSNFTLKIRSTKLEDSAMYFCASSEETGTGEKLFFGSGTQLSVL.